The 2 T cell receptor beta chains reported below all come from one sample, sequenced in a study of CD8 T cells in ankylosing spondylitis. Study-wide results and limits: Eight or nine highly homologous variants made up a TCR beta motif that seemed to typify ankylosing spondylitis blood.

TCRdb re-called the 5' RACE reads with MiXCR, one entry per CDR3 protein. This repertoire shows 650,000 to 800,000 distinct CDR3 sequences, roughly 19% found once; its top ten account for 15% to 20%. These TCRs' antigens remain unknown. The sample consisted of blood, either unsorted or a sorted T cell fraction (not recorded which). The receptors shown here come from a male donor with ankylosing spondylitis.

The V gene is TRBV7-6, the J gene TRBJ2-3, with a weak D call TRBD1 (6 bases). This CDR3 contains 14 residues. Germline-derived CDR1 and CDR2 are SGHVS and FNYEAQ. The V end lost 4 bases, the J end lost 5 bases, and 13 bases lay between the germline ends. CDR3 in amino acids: CASSSPGARDTQYF. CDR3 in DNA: TGTGCCAGCAGCTCCCCAGGGGCGCGAGATACGCAGTATTTT.

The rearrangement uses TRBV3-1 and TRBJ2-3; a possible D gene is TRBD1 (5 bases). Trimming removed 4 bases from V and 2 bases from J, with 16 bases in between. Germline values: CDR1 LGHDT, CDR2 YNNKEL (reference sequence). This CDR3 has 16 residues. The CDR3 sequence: CASSPLYLDTTDTQYF. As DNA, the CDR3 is TGTGCCAGCAGCCCCCTCTACCTGGACACCACAGATACGCAGTATTTT.